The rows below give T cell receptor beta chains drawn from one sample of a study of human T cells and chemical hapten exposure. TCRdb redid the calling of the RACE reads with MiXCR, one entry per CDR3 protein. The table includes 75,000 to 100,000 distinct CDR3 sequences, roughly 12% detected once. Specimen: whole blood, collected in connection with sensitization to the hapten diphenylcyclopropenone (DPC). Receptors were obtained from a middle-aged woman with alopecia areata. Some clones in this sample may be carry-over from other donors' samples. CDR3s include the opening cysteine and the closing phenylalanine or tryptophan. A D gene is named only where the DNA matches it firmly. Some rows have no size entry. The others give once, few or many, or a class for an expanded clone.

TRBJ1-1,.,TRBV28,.,CASSPLSFGAGGKNTEAFF,TGTGCCAGCAGTCCCTTGAGCTTTGGTGCCGGGGGAAAGAACACTGAAGCTTTCTTT
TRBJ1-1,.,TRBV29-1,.,CSAEGYVDTEAFF,TGCAGCGCTGAGGGTTACGTGGACACTGAAGCTTTCTTT
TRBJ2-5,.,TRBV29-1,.,CSVWVGQTQYF,TGCAGCGTTTGGGTCGGGCAGACCCAGTACTTC
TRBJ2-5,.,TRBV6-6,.,CASSPSEWERETQYF,TGTGCCAGCAGCCCCTCTGAGTGGGAAAGGGAGACCCAGTACTTC
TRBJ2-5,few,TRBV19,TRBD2,CASSIGTSGRRETQYF,TGTGCCAGTAGTATCGGGACTAGCGGGAGGAGGGAGACCCAGTACTTC
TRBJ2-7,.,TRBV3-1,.,CASSQFLPGEQYF,TGTGCCAGCAGCCAATTTCTCCCGGGCGAGCAGTACTTC
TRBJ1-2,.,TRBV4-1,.,CASSRTQGDGYTF,TGCGCCAGCAGCCGAACACAGGGAGATGGCTACACCTTC
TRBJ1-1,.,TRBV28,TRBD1,CASSFPGTGEAFF,TGTGCCAGCAGTTTCCCAGGGACAGGAGAAGCTTTCTTT
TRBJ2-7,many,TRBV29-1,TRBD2,CSVEGPSGRVAATYEQYF,TGCAGCGTGGAGGGGCCTAGCGGGAGGGTCGCCGCAACCTACGAGCAGTACTTC
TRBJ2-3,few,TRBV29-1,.,CSVVSEGVSFFADTQYF,TGCAGCGTTGTGTCGGAGGGGGTTAGCTTTTTCGCAGATACGCAGTATTTT
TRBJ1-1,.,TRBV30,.,CAWREPGLNTEAFF,TGTGCCTGGAGGGAACCAGGGTTGAACACTGAAGCTTTCTTT
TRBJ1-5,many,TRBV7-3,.,CASSTNYGQPQHF,TGTGCCAGCAGCACTAACTACGGGCAGCCCCAGCATTTT
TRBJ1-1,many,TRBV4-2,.,CASNRNTEAFF,TGTGCCAGCAATAGAAACACTGAAGCTTTCTTT
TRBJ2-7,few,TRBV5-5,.,CASSLESYEQYF,TGTGCCAGCAGCTTGGAATCCTACGAGCAGTACTTC
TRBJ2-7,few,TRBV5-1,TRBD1,CASSPTASGTGGMEQYF,TGCGCCAGCAGCCCGACCGCCTCCGGGACAGGGGGTATGGAGCAGTACTTC
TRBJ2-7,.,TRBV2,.,CASARPTGGYEQYF,TGTGCCAGCGCGAGGCCCACCGGGGGTTACGAGCAGTACTTC
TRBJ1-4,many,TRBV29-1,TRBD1,CSVEQGAEEKLFF,TGCAGCGTTGAACAGGGGGCGGAGGAAAAACTGTTTTTT
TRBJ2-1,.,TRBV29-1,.,CSVVASFGEQFF,TGCAGCGTTGTCGCTAGTTTCGGTGAGCAGTTCTTC
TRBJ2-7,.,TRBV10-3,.,CAISAGTSSYEQYF,TGTGCCATCAGTGCCGGGACTTCTTCCTACGAGCAGTACTTC
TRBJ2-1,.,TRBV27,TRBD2,CASSSPRLAGGSPSYNEQFF,TGTGCCAGCAGTTCCCCCCGACTAGCGGGAGGCTCCCCCTCCTACAATGAGCAGTTCTTC
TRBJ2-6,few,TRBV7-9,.,CASSLKQGRAGANVLTF,TGTGCCAGCAGCCTCAAACAGGGACGCGCTGGGGCCAACGTCCTGACTTTC
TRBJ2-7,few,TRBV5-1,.,CASSFPPEEEQYF,TGCGCCAGCAGCTTCCCCCCGGAGGAGGAGCAGTACTTC